This TCR beta chain was sequenced during a study of OX40 agonist ivuxolimab in advanced cancers. Study context: Ivuxolimab, an antibody that agonizes OX40 (CD134), was administered to the patients. Three individuals attained partial responses, comprising one hepatocellular carcinoma case and two cutaneous melanoma cases.

Assay used: immunoSEQ multiplex PCR; TCRdb lists only in-frame clones, some missing. The sample consists of 65,000 to 85,000 clones, approximately 89% of them appearing once. The CDR3 spans 17 residues. Germline values: CDR1 SGHAT, CDR2 FQNNGV. The ends lost 2 bases at V and 5 bases at J; junction bases unmatched: 12. Sequences were derived from CD4+ or CD8+ T cells sorted from blood, sampled in a trial of the OX40 agonist ivuxolimab. This clonotype was sampled from an adult with an advanced solid tumor such as melanoma, head and neck, liver or kidney cancer. The rearrangement joins TRBV11-2 to TRBJ2-1, with 7 positions matching TRBD2. CDR3 DNA sequence: TGTGCCAGCAGCTTATACGGCGGGAGAGGAACGCACAATGAGCAGTTCTTC. Translation gives CASSLYGGRGTHNEQFF.